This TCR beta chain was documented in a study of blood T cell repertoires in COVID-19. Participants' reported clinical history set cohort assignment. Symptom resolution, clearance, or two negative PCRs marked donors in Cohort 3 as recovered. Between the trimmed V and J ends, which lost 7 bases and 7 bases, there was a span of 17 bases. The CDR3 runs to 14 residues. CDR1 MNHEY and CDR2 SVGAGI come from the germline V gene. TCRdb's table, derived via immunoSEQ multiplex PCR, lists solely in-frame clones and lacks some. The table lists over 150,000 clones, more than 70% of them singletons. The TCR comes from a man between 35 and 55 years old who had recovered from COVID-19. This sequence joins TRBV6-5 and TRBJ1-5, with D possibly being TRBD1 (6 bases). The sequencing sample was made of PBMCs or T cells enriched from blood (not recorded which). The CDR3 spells CASTEGGGAQPQHF. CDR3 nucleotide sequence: TGTGCCAGCACCGAGGGGGGGGGCGCGCAGCCCCAGCATTTT.